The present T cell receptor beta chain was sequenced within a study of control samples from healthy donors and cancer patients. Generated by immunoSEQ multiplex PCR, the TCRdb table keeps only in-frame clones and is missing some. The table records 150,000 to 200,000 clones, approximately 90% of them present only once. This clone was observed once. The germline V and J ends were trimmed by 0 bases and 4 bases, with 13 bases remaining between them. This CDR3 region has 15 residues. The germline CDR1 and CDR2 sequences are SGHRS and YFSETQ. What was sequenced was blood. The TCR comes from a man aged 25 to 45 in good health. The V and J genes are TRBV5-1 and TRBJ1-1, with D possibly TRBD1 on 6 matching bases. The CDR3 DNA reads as TGCGCCAGCAGCTTGGACAGGGTATTTGCCACTGAAGCTTTCTTT. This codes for CASSLDRVFATEAFF.